This TCR beta chain was observed in a study of T-cell reconstitution after alpha-beta-depleted transplantation in children. The V end was cut by 1 base, the J end by 0 bases, with 18 bases between. CDR1 and CDR2 from the germline V gene are SGHAT and FQDESV (reference sequence). This CDR3 is 18 amino acids long. This sample's TCRbeta library carried unique molecular identifier barcodes. MiXCR was run by TCRdb on the PCR reads, yielding one entry per CDR3 protein. Of around 530,000 distinct CDR3 sequences in the sample, around a third are singletons; the top ten hold around 2.3%. The chain couples TRBV11-1 to TRBJ1-2; tentative D call: TRBD1 (6 bases). This specimen was PBMCs from the stem cell graft donor, taken from the stem cell graft. The sequence came from a human donor who donated a stem cell graft to a child with aplastic anemia. The chain's CDR3 is CASSLGGATGTPNYGYTF. CDR3 bases: TGTGCCAGCAGCTTAGGGGGAGCGACCGGGACACCTAACTATGGCTACACCTTC.